Listed below are T cell receptor beta chains from one sample, sequenced in a study of cytomegalovirus exposure and HLA in healthy donors. Generated by immunoSEQ multiplex PCR, the TCRdb table keeps only in-frame clones and is missing some. Here the sample spans just under 95,000 clones, 84% being singletons. The source material was PBMCs. The origin of the receptors is a woman aged 18-29 years in good health and CMV-seropositive. Both conserved end residues are part of each CDR3. D genes are given only for firm matches. Only part of the rows carry a size: once, few, many, or a class if the clone is expanded.

v_gene	j_gene	d_gene	abundance	CDR3nt	CDR3aa
TRBV5-1	TRBJ2-5	.	.	TGCGCCAGCAGCCTGGAGGCGAGGGAGACCCAGTACTTC	CASSLEARETQYF
TRBV5-6	TRBJ2-1	.	.	TGTGCCAGCAGCTTCAGGGATGAGCAGTTCTTC	CASSFRDEQFF
TRBV4-1	TRBJ1-2	.	.	TGCGCCAGCAGCCAAGTTGTTACAGTTTCTAACTATGGCTACACCTTC	CASSQVVTVSNYGYTF
TRBV27	TRBJ2-1	.	.	TGTGCCAGCCGGGTTGGGTACAATGAGCAGTTCTTC	CASRVGYNEQFF
TRBV7-9	TRBJ1-1	TRBD1	.	TGTGCCAGCAGCCTAGGGACAGGAGTAGGTGAAGCTTTCTTT	CASSLGTGVGEAFF
TRBV6-5	TRBJ2-7	TRBD1	.	TGTGCCAGCAGTCGGGGGACAGGGGGTTCCTACGAGCAGTACTTC	CASSRGTGGSYEQYF
TRBV2	TRBJ1-4	TRBD1	.	TGTGCCAGCAATCCGGACAGGGGGCGTGAAAAACTGTTTTTT	CASNPDRGREKLFF
TRBV2	TRBJ1-1	.	.	TGTGCCAGCTCTATGAACACTGAAGCTTTCTTT	CASSMNTEAFF
TRBV5-1	TRBJ2-1	TRBD2	.	TGCGCCAGCAGCTTGGGGGTAGCGGGGGGCGGAAATGAGCAGTTCTTC	CASSLGVAGGGNEQFF
TRBV4-1	TRBJ2-7	.	.	TGCGCCAGCAGCCCTCAGGGACAATACGAGCAGTACTTC	CASSPQGQYEQYF
TRBV6-6	TRBJ2-4	TRBD1	.	TGTGCCAGCAGTTACCCGGGGACAGGGTGGGGAAACATTCAGTACTTC	CASSYPGTGWGNIQYF
TRBV5-4	TRBJ1-2	TRBD1	.	TGTGCCAGCAGCACCCGAGAGGGACAGGGAGTCTATGGCTACACCTTC	CASSTREGQGVYGYTF
TRBV10-2	TRBJ1-4	.	.	TGCGCCAGCAGTGATGCCGGGTGGGAAAAACTGTTTTTT	CASSDAGWEKLFF
TRBV15	TRBJ2-5	TRBD2	.	TGTGCCACCAGCAGGTCGACTAGCGGGGGGCCAGAAGAGACCCAGTACTTC	CATSRSTSGGPEETQYF
TRBV19	TRBJ1-1	.	.	TGTGCCAGTAGTACCGGACATGGGGCGGCCACTGAAGCTTTCTTT	CASSTGHGAATEAFF
TRBV14	TRBJ2-1	.	once	TGTGCCAGCAGCCAGAGCATTAGATACAATGAGCAGTTCTTC	CASSQSIRYNEQFF
TRBV19	TRBJ1-1	.	.	TGTGCCAGTAGTATTGGGGGGTGGACTGAAGCTTTCTTT	CASSIGGWTEAFF
TRBV6-5	TRBJ1-5	.	few	TGTGCCAGCAGCCGTGACAATAGCAATCAGCCCCAGCATTTT	CASSRDNSNQPQHF
TRBV5-1	TRBJ1-1	TRBD1	.	TGCGCCAGCAGCTTAGATCACCCGGGACAGCGTGAAGCTTTCTTT	CASSLDHPGQREAFF
TRBV5-1	TRBJ1-4	.	.	TGCGCCAGCAGCTTGTGGGGGGAGGGCATTGATGAAAAACTGTTTTTT	CASSLWGEGIDEKLFF
TRBV20-1	TRBJ2-1	TRBD1	once	TGCAGTTGGACAGGGCTTGAGCAGTTCTTC	CSWTGLEQFF
TRBV6-5	TRBJ2-7	.	.	TGTGCCAGCAGTCCCTCCTTGAGGGACGAGCAGTACTTC	CASSPSLRDEQYF
TRBV30	TRBJ1-1	.	.	TGTGGGGGGCGTAACACTGAAGCTTTCTTT	CGGRNTEAFF
TRBV28	TRBJ2-7	TRBD2	.	TGTGCCAGCAGTTTCCTGGGACTAGCGGGAGGGCCTGACGAGCAGTACTTC	CASSFLGLAGGPDEQYF
TRBV7-2	TRBJ2-5	.	.	TGTGCCAGCAGCTTTTTCAGGGGGGATATGGAGACCCAGTACTTC	CASSFFRGDMETQYF
TRBV5-1	TRBJ1-1	.	.	TGCGCCAGCAGCCTTTCCGGGGGGAACACTGAAGCTTTCTTT	CASSLSGGNTEAFF
TRBV27	TRBJ2-3	TRBD2	few	TGTGCCAGCACCGGCGGGCTAGCGGGAGATACGCAGTATTTT	CASTGGLAGDTQYF
TRBV25-1	TRBJ2-5	TRBD2	.	TGTGCCAGCAGTGGAGATGTCGGGGGGTATGAAGAGACCCAGTACTTC	CASSGDVGGYEETQYF
TRBV10-2	TRBJ1-2	.	once	TGCGCCAGCATGCAGTTTCATAACTATGGCTACACCTTC	CASMQFHNYGYTF
TRBV7-9	TRBJ2-1	.	.	TGTGCCAGCAGCTTATCTTTTAGCGTGGGTGAGCAGTTCTTC	CASSLSFSVGEQFF
TRBV25-1	TRBJ2-5	.	.	TGTGCCAGCAGTGAAAAAACAGTCCGGGAGACCCAGTACTTC	CASSEKTVRETQYF
TRBV19	TRBJ1-6	.	.	TGTGCCAGCACCACCTACAGGGCCCCGTTTTCACCCCTCCACTTT	CASTTYRAPFSPLHF
TRBV7-6	TRBJ2-7	TRBD1	.	TGTGCCAGCACCTATAACAGAGGGGGCTCCTCCTACGAGCAGTACTTC	CASTYNRGGSSYEQYF
TRBV15	TRBJ2-3	.	.	TGTGCCACCAGGGACAGACTCACAGATACGCAGTATTTT	CATRDRLTDTQYF
TRBV27	TRBJ2-3	.	once	TGTGCCAGCAGTTTATATGGGTTACGGAGCAGCACAGATACGCAGTATTTT	CASSLYGLRSSTDTQYF
TRBV6-5	TRBJ2-7	.	.	TGTGCCAGCAGTAACCCAGGGGATAGCTCCTACGAGCAGTACTTC	CASSNPGDSSYEQYF
TRBV5-1	TRBJ2-7	TRBD2	.	TGCGCCAGCAGCGGCGGGGTGACTAGCGGGAGCGCCTACGAGCAGTACTTC	CASSGGVTSGSAYEQYF
TRBV6-1	TRBJ1-5	TRBD1	.	TGTGCCAGCAGTGAGGATGCGGGACAGGGTCATCAGCCCCAGCATTTT	CASSEDAGQGHQPQHF
TRBV7-6	TRBJ2-3	.	.	TGTGCCAGCAGCCCCACTAGCACAGATACGCAGTATTTT	CASSPTSTDTQYF
TRBV19	TRBJ2-7	.	.	TGTGCCAGTAGTCTTGAAGAATCCTACGCGCAGTACTTC	CASSLEESYAQYF
TRBV5-1	TRBJ2-7	.	.	TGCGCCAGCAGCTCCGCTCAGGGTCTTGACCTTTACGAGCAGTACTTC	CASSSAQGLDLYEQYF
TRBV6-6	TRBJ2-7	TRBD2	.	TGTGCCAGCGGGACTAACAACCCTCACGAGCAGTACTTC	CASGTNNPHEQYF
TRBV25-1	TRBJ1-4	.	.	TGTGCCAGCAGTCGCCAACCGGAGAAAGGCGAAAAACTGTTTTTT	CASSRQPEKGEKLFF
TRBV2	TRBJ2-2	.	.	TGTGCCACCTCCTCTAATTTGAACACCGGGGAGCTGTTTTTT	CATSSNLNTGELFF
TRBV28	TRBJ1-5	.	.	TGTGCCAGCAACCCCTATGGACAGACATGGGGGTATAGCAATCAGCCCCAGCATTTT	CASNPYGQTWGYSNQPQHF
TRBV15	TRBJ1-1	.	.	TGTGCCACCAGCAGAGTCACCGGGACTCTGAACACTGAAGCTTTCTTT	CATSRVTGTLNTEAFF
TRBV10-1	TRBJ2-7	.	.	TGCGCCAGCAGTGTGCAGGGCGGTGGCGAGCAGTACTTC	CASSVQGGGEQYF
TRBV4-1	TRBJ2-5	.	.	TGCGCCAACAGCCCTCAGCCACTCGTCGGGGAGACCCAGTACTTC	CANSPQPLVGETQYF
TRBV6-5	TRBJ1-4	TRBD1	.	TGTGCCAGCAGTCAGACAGGGCCTGAAAAACTGTTTTTT	CASSQTGPEKLFF
TRBV27	TRBJ2-7	.	.	TGTGCCAGCAGTTTAAGACAGCCGTACGAGCAGTACTTC	CASSLRQPYEQYF
TRBV2	TRBJ1-2	.	.	TGTGCCAGCAGTGAACGGGGTTCGTTGGGCTATGGCTACACCTTC	CASSERGSLGYGYTF
TRBV6-5	TRBJ1-1	.	few	TGTGCCAGCAGAACCCGGCAGGGATCCACTGAAGCTTTCTTT	CASRTRQGSTEAFF
TRBV5-6	TRBJ1-2	TRBD1	.	TGTGCCAGCAGCCCGGACAGGGGGCAGGTCTATGGCTACACCTTC	CASSPDRGQVYGYTF
TRBV11-2	TRBJ2-7	.	once	TGTGCCAGCAGCTCGCTGGGCACAGAGTCCTACGAGCAGTACTTC	CASSSLGTESYEQYF
TRBV19	TRBJ2-7	.	once	TGTGCCAGTAGTATCCAGGGGGGCTCCTACGAGCAGTACTTC	CASSIQGGSYEQYF